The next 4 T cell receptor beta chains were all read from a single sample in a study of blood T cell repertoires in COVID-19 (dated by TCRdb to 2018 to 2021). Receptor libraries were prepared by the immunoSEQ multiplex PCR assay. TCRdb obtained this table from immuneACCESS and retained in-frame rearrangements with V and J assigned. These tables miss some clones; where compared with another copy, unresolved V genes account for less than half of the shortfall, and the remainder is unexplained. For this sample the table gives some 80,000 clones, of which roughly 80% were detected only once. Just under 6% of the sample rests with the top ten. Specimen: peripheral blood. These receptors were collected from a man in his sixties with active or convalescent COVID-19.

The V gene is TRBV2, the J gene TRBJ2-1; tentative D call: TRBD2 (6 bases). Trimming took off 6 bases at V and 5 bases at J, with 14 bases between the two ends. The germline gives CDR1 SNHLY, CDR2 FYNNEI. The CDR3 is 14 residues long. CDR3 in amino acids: CASSLGGLDNEQFF. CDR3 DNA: TGTGCCAGCAGCCTGGGGGGACTTGACAATGAGCAGTTCTTC.

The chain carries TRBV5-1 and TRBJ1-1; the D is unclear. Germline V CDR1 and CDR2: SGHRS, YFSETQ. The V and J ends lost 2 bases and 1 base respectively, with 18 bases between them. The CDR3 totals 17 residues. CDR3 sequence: CASSFSRPSGGNTEAFF. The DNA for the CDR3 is TGCGCCAGCAGCTTCAGCAGACCCTCAGGTGGGAACACTGAAGCTTTCTTT.

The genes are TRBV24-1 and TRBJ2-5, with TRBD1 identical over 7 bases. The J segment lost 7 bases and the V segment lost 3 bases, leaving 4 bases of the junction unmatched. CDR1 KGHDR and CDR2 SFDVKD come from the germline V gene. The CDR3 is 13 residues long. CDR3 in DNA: TGTGCCACCAGTGATGCCGGGACAGCGACCCAGTACTTC. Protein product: CATSDAGTATQYF.

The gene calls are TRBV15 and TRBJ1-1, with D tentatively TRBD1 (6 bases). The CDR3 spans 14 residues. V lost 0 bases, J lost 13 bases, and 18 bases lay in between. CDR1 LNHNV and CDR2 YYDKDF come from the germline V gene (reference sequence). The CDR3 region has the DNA TGTGCCACCAGCAGAGATCTGGCAGGGGCCAAAGTTTTCTTT. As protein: CATSRDLAGAKVFF.